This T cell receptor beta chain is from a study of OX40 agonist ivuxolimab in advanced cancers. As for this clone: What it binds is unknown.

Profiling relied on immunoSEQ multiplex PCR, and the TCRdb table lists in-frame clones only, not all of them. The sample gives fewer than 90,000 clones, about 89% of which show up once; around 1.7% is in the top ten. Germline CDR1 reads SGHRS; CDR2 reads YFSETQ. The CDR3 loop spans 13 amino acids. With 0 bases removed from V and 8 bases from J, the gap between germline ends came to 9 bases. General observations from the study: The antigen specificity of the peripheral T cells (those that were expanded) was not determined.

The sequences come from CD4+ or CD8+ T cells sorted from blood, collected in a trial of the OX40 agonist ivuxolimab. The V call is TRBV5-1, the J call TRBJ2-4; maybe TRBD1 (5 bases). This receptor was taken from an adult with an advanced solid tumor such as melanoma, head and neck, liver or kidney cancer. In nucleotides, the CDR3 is TGCGCCAGCAGCTTGGGGACAACGGACATTCAGTACTTC. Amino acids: CASSLGTTDIQYF.